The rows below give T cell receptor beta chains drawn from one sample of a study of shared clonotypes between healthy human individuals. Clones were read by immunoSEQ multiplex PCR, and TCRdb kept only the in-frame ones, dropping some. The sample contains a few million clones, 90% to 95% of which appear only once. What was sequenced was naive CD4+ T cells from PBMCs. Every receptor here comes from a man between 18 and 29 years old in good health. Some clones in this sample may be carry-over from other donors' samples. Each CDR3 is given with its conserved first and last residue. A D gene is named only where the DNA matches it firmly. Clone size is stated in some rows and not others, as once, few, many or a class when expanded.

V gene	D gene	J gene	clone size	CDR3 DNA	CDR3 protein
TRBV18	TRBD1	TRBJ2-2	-	TGTGCCAGCTCCGGACAGGGGATCGGTAACACCGGGGAGCTGTTTTTT	CASSGQGIGNTGELFF
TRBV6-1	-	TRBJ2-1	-	TGTGCCACCGCCACGGGGCCTAGCTCCTACAATGAGCAGTTCTTC	CATATGPSSYNEQFF
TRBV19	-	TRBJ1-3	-	TGTGCCAGCCACTCTTTGTCCTCTGGAAACACCATATATTTT	CASHSLSSGNTIYF
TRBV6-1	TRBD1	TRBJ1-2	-	TGTGCCAGCGACAGGGGGTATGGGGGCTACACCTTC	CASDRGYGGYTF
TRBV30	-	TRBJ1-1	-	TGTGCCTGGAGTGTCCGCAGGGATAACACTGAAGCTTTCTTT	CAWSVRRDNTEAFF
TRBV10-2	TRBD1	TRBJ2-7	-	TGCGCCAGCAGAGGACAGGGCGGTCGGGCGTCCTACGAGCAGTACTTC	CASRGQGGRASYEQYF
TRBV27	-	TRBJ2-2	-	TGTGCCAGCAGTTTAAGTCGGGACATCTATTTTGCGAACACCGGGGAGCTGTTTTTT	CASSLSRDIYFANTGELFF
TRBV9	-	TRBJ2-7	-	TGTGCCAGCAGCGTAGAAACAGTCTTAGCCTCCTACGAGTACGAGCAGTACTTC	CASSVETVLASYEYEQYF
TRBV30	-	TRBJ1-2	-	TGTGCCTGGAGGAACCTCCGGGCGCCGGACTATGGCTACACCTTC	CAWRNLRAPDYGYTF
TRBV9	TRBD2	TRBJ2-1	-	TGTGCCAGCAGCGTAGTTAGCACGGGAGGTGAGCAGTTCTTC	CASSVVSTGGEQFF
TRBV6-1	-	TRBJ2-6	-	TGTGCCAGCAGCACCCCCGGTGGGGCCAACGTCCTGACTTTC	CASSTPGGANVLTF
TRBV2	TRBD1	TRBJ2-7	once	TGTGCCAGCAGCAGACAGGGGCCCAGCTCCTACGAGCAGTACTTC	CASSRQGPSSYEQYF
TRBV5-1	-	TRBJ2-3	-	TGCGCCAGCAGCTTGGAGCCGGGTACAGATACGCAGTATTTT	CASSLEPGTDTQYF
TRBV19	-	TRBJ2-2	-	TGTGCCAGTAGTGCTACCCGGGCCTCCCGGGACACCGGGGAGCTGTTTTTT	CASSATRASRDTGELFF
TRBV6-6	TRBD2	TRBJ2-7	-	TGTGCCAGCAGGGGACTAGCGGGAGGGAGCTCCTACGAGCAGTACTTC	CASRGLAGGSSYEQYF
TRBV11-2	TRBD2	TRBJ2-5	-	TGTGCCAGCAGCTTTATAGCGGGAGTAGAGACCCAGTACTTC	CASSFIAGVETQYF
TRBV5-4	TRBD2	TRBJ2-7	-	TGTGCCAGCAGCTCGGTAACTAGCGGGAGGGCCTACGAGCAGTACTTC	CASSSVTSGRAYEQYF
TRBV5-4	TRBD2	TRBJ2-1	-	TGTGCCAGCAGCTTGGCGTTAGCGGGCAATGAGCAGTTCTTC	CASSLALAGNEQFF
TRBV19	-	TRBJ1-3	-	TGTGCCAGTAGCTGGTACTCTGGAAACACCATATATTTT	CASSWYSGNTIYF
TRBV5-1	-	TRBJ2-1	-	TGCGCCAGCAGCCCTGACGGGACTCCCCCGTTCTTC	CASSPDGTPPFF
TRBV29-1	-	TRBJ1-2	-	TGCAGCGCCAACCGGGAGCCCGGCTATGGCTACACCTTC	CSANREPGYGYTF
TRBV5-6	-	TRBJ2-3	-	TGTGCCAGCAGCCCTCGGTGGGGCACAGATACGCAGTATTTT	CASSPRWGTDTQYF
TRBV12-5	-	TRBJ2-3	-	TGTGCTAGTGGCCCAGGCTTAGACGGCGTCCCGGGTAACACAGATACGCAGTATTTT	CASGPGLDGVPGNTDTQYF
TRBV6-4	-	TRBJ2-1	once	TGTGCCAGCAGTGTGGGCTCCTACAATGAGCAGTTCTTC	CASSVGSYNEQFF
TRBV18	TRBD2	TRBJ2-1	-	TGTGCCAGCTCACCACCGAGCGGGAGTGGTTCGAACGGTGAGCAGTTCTTC	CASSPPSGSGSNGEQFF
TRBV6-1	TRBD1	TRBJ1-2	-	TGTGCCAGCACCCGTACAGGGGTTACCTATGGCTACACCTTC	CASTRTGVTYGYTF
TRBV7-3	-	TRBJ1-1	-	TGTGCCAGCAGCTTAAACCCAGCCGGGAACACTGAAGCTTTCTTT	CASSLNPAGNTEAFF
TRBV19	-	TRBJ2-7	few	TGTGCCAGTAGTATAGTGGGCGCAGATTACGAGCAGTACTTC	CASSIVGADYEQYF
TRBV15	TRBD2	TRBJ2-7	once	TGTGCCACCAGCAGACGGACTAGCGGGAGCGAGGAGTACTTC	CATSRRTSGSEEYF
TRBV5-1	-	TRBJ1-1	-	TGCGCCAGCAGCGCCAGTAGTATAACGGACACTGAAGCTTTCTTT	CASSASSITDTEAFF
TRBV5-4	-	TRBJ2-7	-	TGTGCCAGCAGCCCTTACTTGGGAACCTACGAGCAGTACTTC	CASSPYLGTYEQYF